The sequence of this TCR beta chain was determined in a study of beta chain features in type 1 diabetes (dated by TCRdb to the late 2010s). Describing the broader study: Patients and healthy donors did not differ in mean age, gender distribution, total cell number or subset yield. Regulatory and stem cell-like memory subsets were obtained from only 8 patients and about eight healthy donors, while naive and central memory subsets were obtained from all 30 or so donors. The study compared the TCRB repertoires of sorted circulating CD4+ T cell subsets in recently diagnosed type 1 diabetes patients with those in matched healthy donors. Across all samples, 107,917,701 sorted cells were examined, and cell number per subset correlated strongly with RNA yield. Overall study outcomes, separate from this receptor: Because cDNA was sequenced instead of genomic DNA, activated cells with high expression could be over-represented, although the groups did not differ in activation or CD3 levels. The naive, central memory and regulatory TCRB repertoires appeared to resemble one another more closely among patients than among healthy donors. At VDJ recombination sites, patients with type 1 diabetes made fewer insertions and deleted more nucleotides, a pattern implying thymic rearrangement abnormalities. A moderate but significant shortening of TCRB CDR3 length was observed in type 1 diabetes patients in all four CD4+ subsets. HLA sub-analyses involved small numbers of individuals, so any influence of HLA type on TCRB rearrangement remained unresolved. Shorter templates might have been favored by PCR, but patient and control samples were amplified and corrected together, so both groups would have been affected equally by any skew.

From each donor, a single peripheral blood sample of around 120 mL on average was drawn into heparinised tubes. A BD FACSAria II was used to sort naive, central memory, regulatory and stem cell-like memory CD4+ T cells with a panel that included CD45RO, CCR7, CD25, CD127, CD95 and CD27. All sorted populations exceeded 95% purity. Right away, PBMCs were isolated by Lymphoprep density gradient centrifugation and were stained directly, with no culture step. So that batch effects would be minimized, each experiment stained and sorted samples in pairs, pairing one healthy donor with one patient. CDR1 and CDR2, looked up from the germline V gene, are MNHGY and SAAAGT. From cysteine to phenylalanine, the CDR3 is 13 amino acids long. Just the 39-base CDR3 DNA is kept, in frame starting at base 1. V drops 9 bases and J drops 4 bases, leaving 10 bases in between. A remark on this clone: Its antigen is unknown. It has no much larger one-base neighbor in the sample; base qualities were not kept.

All of the isolated RNA was reverse transcribed with the High Capacity cDNA Reverse Transcription Kit, so expressed TCRB transcripts were sequenced. Naive, central memory and regulatory T cell samples underwent deep immunoSEQ sequencing, averaging approximately 3.3 million total reads per sample. Sorted cells were lysed in RLT buffer and RNA was extracted with DNase-treated RNeasy Micro or Mini kits, depending on cell number. Each cell subset was processed separately to prevent cross-contamination, with patient and healthy donor samples processed together. The immunoSEQ multiplex PCR was used to amplify TCRB sequences from cDNA, yielding 87-bp fragments that span the CDR3 region. Amplicons were sequenced on the Illumina HiSeq platform. In the paper's pipeline: PCR bias was computationally corrected using synthetic template baselines, reads within Hamming distance 2 were collapsed, and singletons that could not be merged were discarded. Reads were aligned against IMGT to assign V, D and J genes, CDR3 length and insertions or deletions at six rearrangement sites. Within each subset, clonotype counts were normalized to sorted cell number, and only after that were true diversity and Gini coefficients computed with the tcR R package. The overlap coefficient, calculated on TCRB nucleotide sequences, was used to measure repertoire sharing. As a proxy for the pre-selection repertoire, out-of-frame TCRB sequences from naive cells were analyzed. TCRdb took over this immuneACCESS table, retaining in-frame rearrangements with V and J assigned. Such tables are incomplete; in checked studies, under half of the missing clones stem from an unresolved V gene, and the remainder is unexplained. For V, J and clone size, that table is used; D and trimming come from the DNA. For this sample there are about 260,000 clones; roughly a quarter appear just once. The ten largest clones add up to around 0.011% of the sample.

Specimen: naive CD4+ T cells from blood. Explained via the paper, the cell subset or site label denotes: true naive CD4+ T cells. The chain was built from TRBV6-8 and TRBJ2-6; TRBD2 is perhaps the D gene, given 5 matching bases. The TCR sequence derives from a woman aged 25 to 39 with type 1 diabetes. The sequenced DNA is TGTGCCAGGAGGAGGACCGGGGCCAACGTCCTGACTTTC. The resulting protein is CARRRTGANVLTF.